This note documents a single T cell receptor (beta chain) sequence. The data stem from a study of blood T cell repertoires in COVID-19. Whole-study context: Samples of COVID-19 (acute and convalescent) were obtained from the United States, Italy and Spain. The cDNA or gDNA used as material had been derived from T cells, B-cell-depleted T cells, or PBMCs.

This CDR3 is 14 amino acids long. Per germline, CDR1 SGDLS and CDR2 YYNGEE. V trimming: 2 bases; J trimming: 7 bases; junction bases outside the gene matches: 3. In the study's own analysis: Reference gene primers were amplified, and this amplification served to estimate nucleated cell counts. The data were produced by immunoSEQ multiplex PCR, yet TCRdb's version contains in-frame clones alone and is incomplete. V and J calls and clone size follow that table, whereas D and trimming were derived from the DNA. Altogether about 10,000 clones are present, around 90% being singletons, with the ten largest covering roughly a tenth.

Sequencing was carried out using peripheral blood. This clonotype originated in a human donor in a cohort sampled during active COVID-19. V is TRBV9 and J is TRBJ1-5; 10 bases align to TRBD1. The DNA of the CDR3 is TGTGCCAGCAGCGTTGGACAGGGGGAGCAGCCCCAGCATTTT. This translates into CASSVGQGEQPQHF.